The 10 T cell receptor beta chains given below trace back to one sample, sequenced in a study of glioma-infiltrating T cells. Amplification of TCR alpha and beta CDR3 regions from RNA used iRepertoire nested multiplex PCR. Via MiXCR, TCRdb re-called the multiplex PCR reads, giving one row per CDR3 protein. The sample holds fewer than 500,000 distinct CDR3 sequences; 35% to 45% are singletons and the top ten take around 12%. Sequencing was carried out using glioma tissue, nonneoplastic brain tissue, or PBMCs (not recorded which). Receptor source: a human donor with low-grade glioma or glioblastoma, undergoing nonglioma brain surgery, or in good health (not recorded which).

The rearrangement uses TRBV19 and TRBJ1-6; 8 nucleotides match TRBD1. This CDR3 has 15 amino acids. The V segment lost 5 bases and the J segment 8 bases; nucleotides outside the gene matches: 8. Germline values: CDR1 LNHDA, CDR2 SQIVND (reference sequence). CDR3 sequence reads: CASSVQDRGYSPLHF. Here the CDR3 DNA reads TGTGCCAGTAGTGTCCAAGACAGGGGATATTCACCCCTCCACTTT.

A few counts support this clonotype. The genes are TRBV19 and TRBJ1-6; unclear D gene. The CDR3 runs 13 residues. The V end lost 4 bases, the J end lost 10 bases, and 11 bases lay between the germline ends. Germline V CDR1 and CDR2: LNHDA, SQIVND (reference sequence). Here the CDR3 reads CASSNSVSSPLHF. The CDR3 DNA follows: TGTGCCAGTAGTAATTCGGTTAGCTCACCCCTCCACTTT.

This clonotype was seen only a few times. J is TRBJ2-1 and V is TRBV15, with D perhaps matching TRBD1 or TRBD2 (7 bases each). Per the germline V gene, CDR1 is LNHNV and CDR2 is YYDKDF (reference sequence). The CDR3 runs to 18 residues. Trimming cost V 5 bases and J 3 bases, with 23 bases left between them. The CDR3 here is CATSGGGEAGQNYNEQFF. The CDR3 DNA is TGTGCCACCAGCGGCGGGGGTGAGGCGGGACAGAACTACAATGAGCAGTTCTTC. Based on the CDR3 plus reference TRBV15 and TRBJ2-1, the full variable domain is DAMVIQNPRYQVTQFGKPVTLSCSQTLNHNVMYWYQQKSSQAPKLLFHYYDKDFNNEADTPDNFQSRRPNTSFCFLDIRSPGLGDTAMYLCATSGGGEAGQNYNEQFFGPGTRLTVL.

This clonotype has a count of ten or more. The chain links TRBV27 to TRBJ2-1; TRBD2 aligns across 7 bases. Germline trimming cut 2 bases from V and 5 bases from J; bases unmatched to any gene: 6. Germline V gene sequence: CDR1 MNHEY, CDR2 SMNVEV (reference sequence). The CDR3 has 15 residues. For the CDR3, the DNA is TGTGCCAGCAGTTTAATTAGCGGGTTTGACAATGAGCAGTTCTTC. It translates to CASSLISGFDNEQFF.

Of note for this clonotype: A single base separates this from a much larger clone, so it may be a read error. V and J are TRBV5-4 and TRBJ2-1; 7 nucleotides match TRBD2. Germline CDR1 and CDR2: SGHNT and YYREEE (reference sequence). The CDR3 is 14 amino acids. With V trimmed by 2 bases and J by 6 bases, 5 bases remained unmatched. CDR3 in amino acids: CASSFLAACNEQFF. The DNA for the CDR3 is TGTGCCAGCAGCTTCCTAGCGGCCTGCAATGAGCAGTTCTTC.

The sample holds a few counts of this clonotype. V is TRBV29-1 and J is TRBJ2-1, with D uncertain. CDR1 and CDR2 (germline): SQVTM, ANQGSEA. The CDR3 consists of 11 residues. The V and J ends lost 4 bases and 6 bases respectively, with 7 bases between them. This CDR3 reads CSVVLFNEQFF. CDR3 DNA: TGCAGCGTTGTCTTATTCAATGAGCAGTTCTTC.

Remarks on this clonotype: At one boundary the junction diverges from the germline segment, which might be a read error. V gene TRBV2 combines with J gene TRBJ1-1; D is unclear. CDR3 size: 12 residues. CDR1 and CDR2 (germline): SNHLY, FYNNEI. As DNA, the CDR3 is TGCGCCAGCAGTGAAGAGGACACTGAAGCTTTCTTT. It encodes CASSEEDTEAFF.

This chain uses TRBV6-5 with TRBJ2-1; D might be TRBD2 (6 bases). This CDR3 is 17 amino acids long. CDR1 MNHEY and CDR2 SVGAGI come from the germline V gene. V lost 2 bases and J lost 10, with 24 bases in between. CDR3 amino acids: CASSYKPGTDVSYEQFF. The CDR3 DNA reads TGTGCCAGCAGTTACAAGCCAGGGACTGACGTTTCCTACGAGCAGTTCTTC.

This clonotype was detected a few times. The rearrangement joins TRBV7-2 to TRBJ1-2; D might be TRBD1 (6 bases). V was shortened by 0 bases and J by 7 bases, with 9 bases between the two germline ends. Per the germline V gene, CDR1 is SGHTA and CDR2 is FQGNSA. The CDR3 is 13 amino acids. The CDR3 here is CASSLAGTLGYTF. CDR3 bases: TGTGCCAGCAGCTTAGCGGGGACACTTGGCTACACCTTC.

Concerning this clonotype itself: Since a much larger clone is just one base distant, this may be a read error. V is TRBV6-5 and J is TRBJ2-1, with 10 bases that match TRBD2. Germline CDR1 MNHEY, CDR2 SVGAGI. V trimming: 10 bases; J trimming: 8 bases; junction bases outside the gene matches: 8. The CDR3 spans 13 residues. The chain's CDR3 is CATRPAGGDEQFF. Here the CDR3 DNA reads TGTGCCACCCGACCAGCGGGAGGGGATGAGCAGTTCTTC.